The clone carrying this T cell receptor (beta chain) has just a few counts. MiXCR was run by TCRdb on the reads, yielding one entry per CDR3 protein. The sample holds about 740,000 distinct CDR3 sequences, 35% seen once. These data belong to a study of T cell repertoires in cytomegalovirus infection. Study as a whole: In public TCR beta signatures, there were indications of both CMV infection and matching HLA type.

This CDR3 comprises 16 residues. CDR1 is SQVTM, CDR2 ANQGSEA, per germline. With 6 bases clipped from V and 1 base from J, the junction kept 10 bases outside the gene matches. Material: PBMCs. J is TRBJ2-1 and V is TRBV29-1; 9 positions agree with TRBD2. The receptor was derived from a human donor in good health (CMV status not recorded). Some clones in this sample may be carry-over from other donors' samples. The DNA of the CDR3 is TGCAGCGTGGCCGGAGGCGGGGGGGCATCCTACAATGAGCAGTTCTTC. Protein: CSVAGGGGASYNEQFF.